What follows are 8 T cell receptor beta chains derived from one specimen sequenced in a study of T cell responses to AZD1222 COVID-19 vaccine. Here immunoSEQ multiplex PCR was the method, and the copy in TCRdb shows in-frame clones only, minus some. Of tens of thousands of clones in the sample, roughly nine tenths were seen once. The sample in question was peripheral blood, obtained 28 days after the second AZD1222 dose. These receptors all come from an adult who received the AZD1222 COVID-19 vaccine.

The chain joins TRBV10-3 to TRBJ1-2; no reliable D call. CDR3 size: 13 residues. Trimming shortened V by 0 bases and J by 7 bases, and 9 bases separated the two germline ends. The germline V gene has CDR1 ENHRY and CDR2 SYGVKD. The CDR3 reads CAISESTNGGYTF. In nucleotides, the CDR3 is TGTGCCATCAGTGAGTCGACGAATGGTGGCTACACCTTC.

The chain uses TRBV4-2 and TRBJ1-4; D is perhaps TRBD1 (5 bases). This CDR3 is 14 amino acids long. Trimming pared 1 base from V and 7 bases from J, leaving 10 bases between. The germline V gene encodes CDR1 LGHNA and CDR2 YNFKEQ. The CDR3 bases are TGTGCCAGCAGCCAAGGGGGGGGAAGTGAAAAACTGTTTTTT. This codes for CASSQGGGSEKLFF.

The chain is built from TRBV5-5 and TRBJ2-1; 8 nucleotides align to TRBD1. The CDR3 is made up of 14 amino acids. Trimming at V came to 2 bases and at J to 7 bases, leaving 5 bases not matched to a gene. Germline loops: CDR1 SGHKS, CDR2 YYEKEE (reference sequence). For the CDR3, the DNA is TGTGCCAGCAGCTTCGGACAGGGCTCGAATGAGCAGTTCTTC. Residues: CASSFGQGSNEQFF. Full variable domain (rest looked up from reference TRBV5-5 and TRBJ2-1): DAGVTQSPTHLIKTRGQQVTLRCSPISGHKSVSWYQQVLGQGPQFIFQYYEKEERGRGNFPDRFSARQFPNYSSELNVNALLLGDSALYLCASSFGQGSNEQFFGPGTRLTVL.

This clone was picked up one time. The gene calls are TRBV11-3 and TRBJ2-3; D unresolved. The CDR3 has 11 residues. Trimming removed 3 bases at V and 6 bases at J, with 4 bases between. CDR1 and CDR2 (germline): SGHNT, YENEEA. The CDR3 reads CASSFFDTQYF. The CDR3 nucleotides read TGTGCCAGCAGCTTTTTTGATACGCAGTATTTT.

The chain is built from TRBV6-1 and TRBJ2-5, with 10 bases lining up with TRBD1. V lost 3 bases to trimming and J lost 4 bases; unmatched junction nucleotides: 8. The CDR3 is 16 residues long. Germline CDR1 reads MNHNS; CDR2 reads SASEGT. CDR3 in DNA: TGTGCCAGCAGTGACCAACGGACAGGGGGAGGAGAGACCCAGTACTTC. It yields the protein CASSDQRTGGGETQYF.

This chain links TRBV18 with TRBJ1-2; TRBD1 matches at 8 bases. The CDR3 is 15 amino acids. In germline, CDR1 is KGHSH, CDR2 LQKENI. Trimming took 3 bases from V and 3 from J; bases not matched to a gene: 6. The CDR3 nucleotides are TGTGCCAGCTCACCCCGACAGGGGTGGGACTATGGCTACACCTTC. Its protein is CASSPRQGWDYGYTF.

This chain connects TRBV6-6 to TRBJ1-5; 9 bases map to TRBD1. Trimming at V came to 7 bases and at J to 4 bases, leaving 8 bases not matched to a gene. The CDR3 spans 15 residues. Germline V gene sequence: CDR1 MNHNY, CDR2 SVGAGI (reference sequence). CDR3 protein: CASTRGQGINQPQHF. The CDR3 nucleotides are TGTGCCAGCACCAGGGGACAGGGTATTAATCAGCCCCAGCATTTT.

This chain joins TRBV11-1 and TRBJ2-1; 11 nucleotides line up with TRBD2. Germline CDR1 SGHAT, CDR2 FQDESV (reference sequence). Trimming took 5 bases from V and 8 from J; bases not matched to a gene: 11. The CDR3 has 16 residues. The CDR3 here is CASSLRLAGQVDEQFF. CDR3 in DNA: TGTGCCAGCAGCCTCCGACTAGCGGGACAGGTAGATGAGCAGTTCTTC. The variable domain in full, with the rest retrieved from reference TRBV11-1 and TRBJ2-1, is EAEVAQSPRYKITEKSQAVAFWCDPISGHATLYWYRQILGQGPELLVQFQDESVVDDSQLPKDRFSAERLKGVDSTLKIQPAELGDSAMYLCASSLRLAGQVDEQFFGPGTRLTVL.